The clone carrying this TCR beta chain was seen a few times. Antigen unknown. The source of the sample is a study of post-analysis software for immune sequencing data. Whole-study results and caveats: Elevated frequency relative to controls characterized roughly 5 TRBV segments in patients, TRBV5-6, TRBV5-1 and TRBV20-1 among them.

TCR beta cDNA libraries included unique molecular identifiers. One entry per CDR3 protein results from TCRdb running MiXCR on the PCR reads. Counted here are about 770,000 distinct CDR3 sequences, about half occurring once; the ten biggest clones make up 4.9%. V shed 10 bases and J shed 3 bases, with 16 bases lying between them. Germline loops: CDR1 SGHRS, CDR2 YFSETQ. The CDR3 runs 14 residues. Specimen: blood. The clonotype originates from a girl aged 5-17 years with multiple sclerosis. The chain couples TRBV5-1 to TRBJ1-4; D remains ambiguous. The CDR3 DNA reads TGCGCCTGTCGGAGTGCCGGTTCTAATGAAAAACTGTTTTTT. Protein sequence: CACRSAGSNEKLFF.